One sample yielded the 21 T cell receptor beta chains listed below, sequenced in a study of blood T cell repertoires in COVID-19. Assay used: immunoSEQ multiplex PCR; TCRdb lists only in-frame clones, some missing. Of 490,000 or so clones listed, 88% are singletons. Sequencing was carried out using PBMCs or T cells enriched from blood (not recorded which). The receptor source for this set is a woman aged 60-75 years who had recovered from COVID-19.

The CDR3 spells CASSLVGTGRGTFDQPQHF. DNA of the CDR3: TGTGCCAGCAGCTTGGTAGGGACAGGCCGGGGGACCTTCGATCAGCCCCAGCATTTT. J is TRBJ1-5 and V is TRBV5-8; 8 nucleotides match TRBD1. CDR3 length equals 19 residues. From germline, CDR1 is SGHTS and CDR2 YDEGEE. Losses at the gene ends were 0 bases for V and 5 bases for J; bases not matched to a gene: 16.

The gene calls are TRBV9 and TRBJ2-2, with TRBD1 matching 8 bases. The trim removed 1 base at V and 2 bases at J, leaving 7 bases unmatched. The length of the CDR3 is 17 residues. Per the germline V gene, CDR1 is SGDLS and CDR2 is YYNGEE. Here the CDR3 DNA reads TGTGCCAGCAGCGTAAACTACAGGGGGGAAAACACCGGGGAGCTGTTTTTT. This codes for CASSVNYRGENTGELFF.

The chain's CDR3 is CASSGGRGYTF. CDR3 sequence (DNA): TGTGCCAGCTCGGGGGGGAGAGGCTACACCTTC. The J gene is TRBJ1-2, the V gene TRBV6-6; tentative D call: TRBD1 (5 bases). This CDR3 spans 11 amino acids. V was cut by 8 bases and J by 8 bases, with 12 bases left in between. Looked up from germline, CDR1 is MNHNY and CDR2 is SVGAGI (reference sequence).

The chain carries TRBV7-9 and TRBJ1-1, with D unclear. Trimming cost V 1 base and J 7 bases, with 10 bases left between them. The CDR3 totals 13 residues. Germline-derived CDR1 and CDR2 are SEHNR and FQNEAQ (reference sequence). In DNA, the CDR3 is TGTGCCAGCAGCTTAGGAGGCGAGGGTGAAGCTTTCTTT. Translation: CASSLGGEGEAFF. Supplemented by reference TRBV7-9 and TRBJ1-1, the full variable domain reads DTGVSQNPRHKITKRGQNVTFRCDPISEHNRLYWYRQTLGQGPEFLTYFQNEAQLEKSRLLSDRFSAERPKGSFSTLEIQRTEQGDSAMYLCASSLGGEGEAFFGQGTRLTVV.

V is TRBV7-2 and J is TRBJ2-1, with 9 positions matching TRBD2. The germline V gene encodes CDR1 SGHTA and CDR2 FQGNSA. V shed 2 bases and J 6 bases; nucleotides not matched to a gene: 8. The CDR3 runs to 16 residues. This CDR3 reads CASSLRDSGGFNEQFF. CDR3 coding DNA: TGTGCCAGCAGCTTAAGGGATAGCGGGGGTTTCAATGAGCAGTTCTTC.

This clone was observed once. The chain carries TRBV4-1 and TRBJ2-1; D not certain. Germline V lookup: CDR1 MGHRA, CDR2 YSYEKL. CDR3 size: 17 residues. V was shortened by 1 base and J by 0 bases, with 13 bases between the two germline ends. CDR3 region: CASSQGFLSRSYNEQFF. The CDR3, as DNA: TGCGCCAGCAGCCAAGGCTTTCTTTCGCGCTCCTACAATGAGCAGTTCTTC.

The genes are TRBV10-3 and TRBJ2-7; possible D gene TRBD1, 6 bases. Germline V lookup: CDR1 ENHRY, CDR2 SYGVKD. The CDR3 is made up of 16 amino acids. Trimming removed 0 bases at V and 2 bases at J, with 14 bases between. CDR3 sequence (DNA): TGTGCCATCAGTGAGTCGTTAATAGGGGGAGCCTACGAGCAGTACTTC. Translated, it gives CAISESLIGGAYEQYF.

This chain uses TRBV5-6 with TRBJ1-6; D is undetermined. There are 15 residues in the CDR3. V gave up 2 bases and J gave up 7 bases, with 13 bases separating them. Germline CDR1 is SGHDT and CDR2 is YYEEEE. This CDR3 reads CASSFWRVGNSPLHF. The DNA for the CDR3 is TGTGCCAGCAGCTTTTGGAGGGTCGGGAATTCACCCCTCCACTTT. The full variable domain, with the rest looked up from reference TRBV5-6 and TRBJ1-6, is DAGVTQSPTHLIKTRGQQVTLRCSPKSGHDTVSWYQQALGQGPQFIFQYYEEEERQRGNFPDRFSGHQFPNYSSELNVNALLLGDSALYLCASSFWRVGNSPLHFGNGTRLTVT.

The gene calls are TRBV27 and TRBJ1-5, with D perhaps TRBD1 (6 bases). The CDR3 extends over 14 amino acids. Between the trimmed V and J ends, which lost 6 bases and 7 bases, there was a span of 16 bases. CDR1 is MNHEY, CDR2 SMNVEV, per germline (reference sequence). CDR3 DNA sequence: TGTGCCAGCAGCTATGGGGGGGGCGGCCAGCCCCAGCATTTT. It is translated as CASSYGGGGQPQHF.

V usage is TRBV27 and J usage is TRBJ2-2; weak D call: TRBD1 (6 bases). In germline, CDR1 is MNHEY, CDR2 SMNVEV (reference sequence). V was shortened by 6 bases and J by 0 bases, with 14 bases between the two germline ends. The CDR3 has 16 amino acids. The CDR3: CASSDRRAPNTGELFF. The DNA of the CDR3 is TGTGCCAGCAGCGACAGGAGAGCTCCGAACACCGGGGAGCTGTTTTTT.

This sequence joins TRBV11-3 and TRBJ2-7; 10 bases align to TRBD2. CDR3 length: 15 amino acids. From germline, CDR1 is SGHNT and CDR2 YENEEA. The junction had 10 bases not matched to a gene; V was cut back by 2 bases and J by 9 bases. CDR3 sequence reads: CASSLLPSGSVGQYF. The DNA of the CDR3 is TGTGCCAGCAGCTTATTACCTAGCGGGAGTGTGGGGCAGTACTTC.

J is TRBJ1-2 and V is TRBV12-3 or TRBV12-4; tentatively, D is TRBD1 (5 bases). CDR3 length: 13 residues. The V end was cut by 4 bases, the J end by 5 bases, with 11 bases between. For the CDR3, the DNA is TGTGCCAGCAGTTCCGTCCAGGGATATGGCTACACCTTC. Translation gives CASSSVQGYGYTF.

The rearrangement links TRBV18 to TRBJ2-5; TRBD2 agrees at 8 bases. The ends lost 0 bases at V and 5 bases at J; junction bases unmatched: 5. In germline, CDR1 is KGHSH, CDR2 LQKENI. The length of the CDR3 is 15 residues. DNA of the CDR3: TGTGCCAGCTCACCACCGAGCGGGGGCGGTGAGACCCAGTACTTC. Residues: CASSPPSGGGETQYF.

The J gene is TRBJ2-3, the V gene TRBV7-9; 8 nucleotides align to TRBD2. J was trimmed by 5 bases and V by 3 bases; bases with no gene match: 7. CDR1 and CDR2 (germline): SEHNR, FQNEAQ (reference sequence). The CDR3 covers 15 residues. CDR3 sequence (DNA): TGTGCCAGCAGCTTGGGTGCGGGGGGAATAGATACGCAGTATTTT. This encodes CASSLGAGGIDTQYF.

This clone was counted a few times. The chain employs TRBV5-1 and TRBJ1-3; 8 bases match TRBD1. CDR3 length equals 13 residues. In germline, CDR1 is SGHRS, CDR2 YFSETQ. J was trimmed by 7 bases and V by 0 bases; bases with no gene match: 0. CDR3 DNA: TGCGCCAGCAGCTTGGGACAGGGGAACACCATATATTTT. Its protein product is CASSLGQGNTIYF. Full variable domain (outside the CDR3, taken from reference TRBV5-1 and TRBJ1-3): KAGVTQTPRYLIKTRGQQVTLSCSPISGHRSVSWYQQTPGQGLQFLFEYFSETQRNKGNFPGRFSGRQFSNSRSEMNVSTLELGDSALYLCASSLGQGNTIYFGEGSWLTVV.

The chain couples TRBV5-1 to TRBJ2-7; maybe TRBD1 (6 bases). This CDR3 has 15 amino acids. The germline CDR1 and CDR2 sequences are SGHRS and YFSETQ. The V end lost 2 bases, the J end lost 0 bases, and 12 bases lay between the germline ends. For the CDR3, the DNA is TGCGCCAGCAGCTTCTATCCGGACAGCTCCTACGAGCAGTACTTC. Translation gives CASSFYPDSSYEQYF.

This clone has just a few counts. This chain uses TRBV18 with TRBJ1-5; 8 nucleotides agree with TRBD1. The length of the CDR3 is 19 residues. Germline assignment: CDR1 KGHSH and CDR2 LQKENI. Germline trimming cut 3 bases from V and 0 bases from J; bases unmatched to any gene: 13. CDR3 DNA sequence: TGTGCCAGCTCACCCATCTCTTTGACAGGGGCCTATAGCAATCAGCCCCAGCATTTT. Its translation: CASSPISLTGAYSNQPQHF.

The V and J genes are TRBV2 and TRBJ1-1; D uncertain. Germline CDR1 is SNHLY and CDR2 is FYNNEI. This CDR3 contains 12 residues. Trimming removed 6 bases from V and 7 bases from J, with 12 bases in between. The CDR3 sequence is CASRGDMGEAFF. In DNA form, the CDR3 reads TGTGCCAGCAGGGGAGACATGGGTGAAGCTTTCTTT.

The genes are TRBV6-4 and TRBJ1-6, with D unresolved. V was clipped by 8 bases and J by 6 bases, with 14 bases between them. This CDR3 comprises 14 residues. Germline V gene sequence: CDR1 MRHNA, CDR2 SNTAGT. Here the CDR3 DNA reads TGTGCCAGCTCCCTAAGAGAGGGTAATTCACCCCTCCACTTT. Encoded protein: CASSLREGNSPLHF.

The chain joins TRBV12-2 to TRBJ2-4; the DNA was not used to check the table's D call, TRBD1. TRBV12-2 is recorded as a pseudogene. The CDR3 runs to 14 residues. The CDR3 DNA sequence: TGTGCAAGTCGCGCAGACAGTTTCCAAAACATTCAGTACTTC. Protein product: CASRADSFQNIQYF.

The chain carries TRBV3-1 (or the pseudogene TRBV3-2) and TRBJ2-3; TRBD2 aligns across 16 bases. J lost 2 bases, V lost 9 bases, and 8 bases had no gene match. The germline V gene encodes CDR1 LGHDT and CDR2 YNNKEL (reference sequence). There are 17 residues in the CDR3. The CDR3 bases are TGTGCCAGTACCGGGACTAGCGGGGGGGGACTCACAGATACGCAGTATTTT. The encoded protein is CASTGTSGGGLTDTQYF.